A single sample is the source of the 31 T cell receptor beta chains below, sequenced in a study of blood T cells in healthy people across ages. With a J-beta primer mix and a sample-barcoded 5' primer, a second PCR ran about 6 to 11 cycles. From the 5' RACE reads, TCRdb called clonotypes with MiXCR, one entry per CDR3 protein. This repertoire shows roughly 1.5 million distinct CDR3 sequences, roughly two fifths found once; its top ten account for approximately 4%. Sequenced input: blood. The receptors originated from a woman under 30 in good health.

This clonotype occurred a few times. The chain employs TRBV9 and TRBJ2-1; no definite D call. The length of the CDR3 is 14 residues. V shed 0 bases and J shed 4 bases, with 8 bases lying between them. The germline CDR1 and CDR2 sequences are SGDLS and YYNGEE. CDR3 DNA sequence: TGTGCCAGCAGCGTAGCCGGCTATTACAATGAGCAGTTCTTC. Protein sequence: CASSVAGYYNEQFF.

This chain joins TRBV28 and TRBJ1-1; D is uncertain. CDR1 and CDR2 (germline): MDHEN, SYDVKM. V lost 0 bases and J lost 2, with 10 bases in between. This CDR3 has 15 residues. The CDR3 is CASSLWAGGNTEAFF. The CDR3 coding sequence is TGTGCCAGCAGTTTATGGGCAGGTGGTAACACTGAAGCTTTCTTT. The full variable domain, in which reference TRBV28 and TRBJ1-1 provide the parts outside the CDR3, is DVKVTQSSRYLVKRTGEKVFLECVQDMDHENMFWYRQDPGLGLRLIYFSYDVKMKEKGDIPEGYSVSREKKERFSLILESASTNQTSMYLCASSLWAGGNTEAFFGQGTRLTVV.

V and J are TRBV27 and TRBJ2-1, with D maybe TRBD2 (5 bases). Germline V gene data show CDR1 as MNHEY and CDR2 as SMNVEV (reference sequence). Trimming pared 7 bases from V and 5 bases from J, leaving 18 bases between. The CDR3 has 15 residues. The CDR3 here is CASKVLASSHNEQFF. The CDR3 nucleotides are TGTGCCAGCAAAGTTTTGGCTAGCAGCCACAATGAGCAGTTCTTC.

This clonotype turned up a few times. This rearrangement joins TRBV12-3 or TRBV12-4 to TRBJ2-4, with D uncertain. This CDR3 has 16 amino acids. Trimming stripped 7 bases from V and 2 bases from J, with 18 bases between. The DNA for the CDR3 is TGTGCCAGCACCTCAAGCGTGGTTCTATCCAAAAACATTCAGTACTTC. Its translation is CASTSSVVLSKNIQYF.

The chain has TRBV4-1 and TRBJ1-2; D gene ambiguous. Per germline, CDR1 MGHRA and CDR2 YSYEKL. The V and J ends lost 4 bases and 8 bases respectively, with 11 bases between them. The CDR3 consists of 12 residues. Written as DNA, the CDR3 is TGCGCCAGCAGCCGAGAGAGCCAAGGCTACACCTTC. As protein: CASSRESQGYTF.

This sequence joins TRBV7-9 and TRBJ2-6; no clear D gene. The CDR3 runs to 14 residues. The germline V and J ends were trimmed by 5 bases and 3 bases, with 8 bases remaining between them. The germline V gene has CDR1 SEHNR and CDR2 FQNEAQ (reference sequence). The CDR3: CASSPRLGANVLTF. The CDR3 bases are TGTGCCAGCAGCCCCAGGCTTGGGGCCAACGTCCTGACTTTC.

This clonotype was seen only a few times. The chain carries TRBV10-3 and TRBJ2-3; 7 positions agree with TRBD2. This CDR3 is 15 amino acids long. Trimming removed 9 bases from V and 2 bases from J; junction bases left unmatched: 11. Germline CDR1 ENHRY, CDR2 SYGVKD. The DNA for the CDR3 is TGTGCCATTAGTTTGGGGGGGTCCGTCACAGATACGCAGTATTTT. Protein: CAISLGGSVTDTQYF.

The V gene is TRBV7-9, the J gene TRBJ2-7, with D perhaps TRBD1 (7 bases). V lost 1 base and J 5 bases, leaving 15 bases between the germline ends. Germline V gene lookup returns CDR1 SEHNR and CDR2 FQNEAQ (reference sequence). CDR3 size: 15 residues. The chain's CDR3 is CASSLERGGGDEQYF. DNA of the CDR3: TGTGCCAGCAGCTTAGAGAGAGGGGGCGGGGACGAGCAGTACTTC.

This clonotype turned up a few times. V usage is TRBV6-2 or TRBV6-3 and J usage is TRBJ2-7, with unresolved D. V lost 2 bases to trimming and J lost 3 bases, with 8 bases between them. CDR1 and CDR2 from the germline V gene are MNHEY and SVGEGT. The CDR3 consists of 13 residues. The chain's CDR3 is CASSYGRYYEQYF. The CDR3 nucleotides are TGTGCCAGCAGTTACGGCAGATACTACGAGCAGTACTTC.

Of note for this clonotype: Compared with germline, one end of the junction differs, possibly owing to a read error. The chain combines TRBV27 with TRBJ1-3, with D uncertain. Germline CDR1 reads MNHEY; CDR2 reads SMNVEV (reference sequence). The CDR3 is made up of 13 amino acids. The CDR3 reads CASSVSDRNTIYF. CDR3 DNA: TGTGCCAGCAGTGTATCCGACAGAAACACCATATATTTT.

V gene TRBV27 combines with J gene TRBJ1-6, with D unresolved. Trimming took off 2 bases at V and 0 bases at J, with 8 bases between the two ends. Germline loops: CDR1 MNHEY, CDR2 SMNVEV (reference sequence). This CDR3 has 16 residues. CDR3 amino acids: CASSLMGSSYNSPLHF. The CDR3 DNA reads TGTGCCAGCAGTTTAATGGGCAGCTCCTATAATTCACCCCTCCACTTT.

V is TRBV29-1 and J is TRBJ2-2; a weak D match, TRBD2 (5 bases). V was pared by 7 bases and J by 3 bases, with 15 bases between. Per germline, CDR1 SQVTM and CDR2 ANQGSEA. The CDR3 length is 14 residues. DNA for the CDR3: TGCAGCGCAAGAAAAAGCGGAGACACCGGGGAGCTGTTTTTT. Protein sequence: CSARKSGDTGELFF.

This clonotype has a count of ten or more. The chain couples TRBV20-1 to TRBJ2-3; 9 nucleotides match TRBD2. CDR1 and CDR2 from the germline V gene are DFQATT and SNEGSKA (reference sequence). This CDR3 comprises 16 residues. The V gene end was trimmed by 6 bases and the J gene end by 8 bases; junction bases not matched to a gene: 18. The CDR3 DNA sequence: TGCAGTGCCACAACCTCCCCTAGCGGGGCCAGGGGTACGCAGTATTTT. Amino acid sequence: CSATTSPSGARGTQYF.

DNA of the CDR3: TGTGCCAGCAGCCCCGCCAGGAGTTCAGATACGCAGTATTTT. This sequence encodes CASSPARSSDTQYF. The chain employs TRBV27 and TRBJ2-3; D is undetermined. With 6 bases removed from V and 4 bases from J, the gap between germline ends came to 14 bases. Per the germline V gene, CDR1 is MNHEY and CDR2 is SMNVEV (reference sequence). CDR3 length equals 14 residues.

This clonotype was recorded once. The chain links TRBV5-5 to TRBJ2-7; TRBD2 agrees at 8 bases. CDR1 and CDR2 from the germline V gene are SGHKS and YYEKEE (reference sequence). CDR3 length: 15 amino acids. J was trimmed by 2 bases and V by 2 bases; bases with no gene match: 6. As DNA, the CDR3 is TGTGCCAGCAGCTTTACGGGAGGGGAGGCCTACGAGCAGTACTTC. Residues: CASSFTGGEAYEQYF. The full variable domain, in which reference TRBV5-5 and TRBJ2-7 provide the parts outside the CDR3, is DAGVTQSPTHLIKTRGQQVTLRCSPISGHKSVSWYQQVLGQGPQFIFQYYEKEERGRGNFPDRFSARQFPNYSSELNVNALLLGDSALYLCASSFTGGEAYEQYFGPGTRLTVT.

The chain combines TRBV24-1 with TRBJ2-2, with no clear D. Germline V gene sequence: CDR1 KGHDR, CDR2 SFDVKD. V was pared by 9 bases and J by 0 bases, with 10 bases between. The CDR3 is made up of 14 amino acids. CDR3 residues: CATEGRTNTGELFF. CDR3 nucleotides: TGTGCCACCGAAGGGCGTACGAACACCGGGGAGCTGTTTTTT.

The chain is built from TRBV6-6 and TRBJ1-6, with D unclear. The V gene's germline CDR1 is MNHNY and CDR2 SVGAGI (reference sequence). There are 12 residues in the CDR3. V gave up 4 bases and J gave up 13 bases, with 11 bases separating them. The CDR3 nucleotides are TGTGCCAGCAGTTTAACGAGGGATCCCCTCCACTTT. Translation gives CASSLTRDPLHF.

For the CDR3, the DNA is TGCAGTGCCGGTGGACTCAGCAACTACGAGCAGTACTTC. Translation gives CSAGGLSNYEQYF. The genes are TRBV20-1 and TRBJ2-7, with D possibly being TRBD2 (5 bases). Germline V CDR1 and CDR2: DFQATT, SNEGSKA (reference sequence). V was pared by 6 bases and J by 3 bases, with 15 bases between. The CDR3 covers 13 residues.

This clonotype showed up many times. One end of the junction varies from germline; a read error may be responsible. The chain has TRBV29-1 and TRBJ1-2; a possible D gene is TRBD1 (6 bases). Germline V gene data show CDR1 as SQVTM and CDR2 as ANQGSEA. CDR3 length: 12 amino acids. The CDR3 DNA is TGCAGCGTGCTCAGGGGTGGCGATGGTTACACCTTC. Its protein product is CSVLRGGDGYTF.

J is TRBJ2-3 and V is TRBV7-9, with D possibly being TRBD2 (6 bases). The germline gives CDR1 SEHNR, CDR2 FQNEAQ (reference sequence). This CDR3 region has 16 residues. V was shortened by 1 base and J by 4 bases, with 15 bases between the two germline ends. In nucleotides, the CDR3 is TGTGCCAGCAGCTTAGGTTTGGGGGGAAAGGCAGATACGCAGTATTTT. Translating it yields CASSLGLGGKADTQYF.

The CDR3 DNA follows: TGTGCCAGCACAACGACGGGAAAGGAGTACTTC. Its translation is CASTTTGKEYF. This rearrangement joins TRBV7-9 to TRBJ2-7; possibly TRBD2 for D (5 bases). This CDR3 is 11 amino acids long. Germline lookup yields CDR1 SEHNR and CDR2 FQNEAQ (reference sequence). Deletions cut 7 bases from V and 11 bases from J, with 15 bases between.

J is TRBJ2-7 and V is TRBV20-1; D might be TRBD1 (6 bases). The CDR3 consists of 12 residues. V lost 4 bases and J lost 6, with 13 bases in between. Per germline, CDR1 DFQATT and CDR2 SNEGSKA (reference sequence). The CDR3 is CSANTQGCEQYF. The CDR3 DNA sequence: TGCAGTGCTAACACCCAGGGGTGCGAGCAGTACTTC.

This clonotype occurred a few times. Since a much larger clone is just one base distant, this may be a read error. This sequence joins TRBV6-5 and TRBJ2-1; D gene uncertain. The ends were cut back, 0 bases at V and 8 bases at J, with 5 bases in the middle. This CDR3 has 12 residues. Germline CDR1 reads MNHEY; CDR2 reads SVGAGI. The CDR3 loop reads CASSYSSDEQFF. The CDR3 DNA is TGTGCCAGCAGTTACTCGAGCGATGAGCAGTTCTTC.

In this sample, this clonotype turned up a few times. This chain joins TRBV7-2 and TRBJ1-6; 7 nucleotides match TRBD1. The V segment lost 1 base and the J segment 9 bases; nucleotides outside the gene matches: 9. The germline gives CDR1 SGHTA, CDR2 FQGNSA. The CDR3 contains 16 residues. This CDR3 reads CASSLDRAGGLSPLHF. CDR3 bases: TGTGCCAGCAGCTTAGATAGGGCAGGGGGGCTTTCACCCCTCCACTTT.

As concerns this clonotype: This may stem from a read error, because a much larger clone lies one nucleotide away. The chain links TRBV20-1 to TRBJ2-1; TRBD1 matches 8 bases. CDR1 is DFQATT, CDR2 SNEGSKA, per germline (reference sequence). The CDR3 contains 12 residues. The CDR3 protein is CRAGYRGNEQFF. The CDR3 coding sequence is TGCAGGGCTGGATACAGGGGGAATGAGCAGTTCTTC.

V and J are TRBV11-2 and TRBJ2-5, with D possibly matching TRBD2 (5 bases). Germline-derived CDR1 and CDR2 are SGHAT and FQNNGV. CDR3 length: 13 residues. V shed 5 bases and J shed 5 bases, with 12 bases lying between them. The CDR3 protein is CASSLRLSETQYF. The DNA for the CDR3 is TGTGCCAGCAGCCTTCGACTATCGGAGACCCAGTACTTC.

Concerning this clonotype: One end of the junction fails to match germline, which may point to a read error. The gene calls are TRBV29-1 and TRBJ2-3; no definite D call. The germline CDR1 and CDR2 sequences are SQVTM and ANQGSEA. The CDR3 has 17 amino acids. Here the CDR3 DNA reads TGCAGCGTTGGGGCCTTTCGAGAGCAGCTGAGCACAGAGACGCAGTATTTT. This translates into CSVGAFREQLSTETQYF.

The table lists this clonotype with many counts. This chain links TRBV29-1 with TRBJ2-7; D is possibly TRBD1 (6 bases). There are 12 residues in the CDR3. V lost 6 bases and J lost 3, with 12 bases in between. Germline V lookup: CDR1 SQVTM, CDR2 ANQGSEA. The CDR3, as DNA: TGCAGCGTCAGACAGGCAAACTACGAGCAGTACTTC. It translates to CSVRQANYEQYF.

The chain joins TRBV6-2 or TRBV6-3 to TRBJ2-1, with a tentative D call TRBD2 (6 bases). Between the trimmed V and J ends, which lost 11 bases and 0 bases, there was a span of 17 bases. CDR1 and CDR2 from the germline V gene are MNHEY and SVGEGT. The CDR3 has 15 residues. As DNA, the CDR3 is TGTGCCTGCGGAAAGCGGGTCTACTCCTACAATGAGCAGTTCTTC. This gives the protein CACGKRVYSYNEQFF.

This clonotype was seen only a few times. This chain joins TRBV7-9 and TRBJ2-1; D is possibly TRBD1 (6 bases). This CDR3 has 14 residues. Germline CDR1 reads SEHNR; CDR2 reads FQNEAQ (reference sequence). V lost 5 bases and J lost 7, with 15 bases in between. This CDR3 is CASSAAQGGNEQFF. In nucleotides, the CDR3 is TGTGCCAGCAGCGCCGCACAGGGTGGAAATGAGCAGTTCTTC.

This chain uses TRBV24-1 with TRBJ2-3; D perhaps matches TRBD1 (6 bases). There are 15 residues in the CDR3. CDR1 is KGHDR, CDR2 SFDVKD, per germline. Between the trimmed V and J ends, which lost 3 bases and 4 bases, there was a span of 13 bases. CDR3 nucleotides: TGTGCCACCAGTGATACAGGGCTCAGGGCAGATACGCAGTATTTT. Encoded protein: CATSDTGLRADTQYF.